The source of this T cell receptor beta chain is a study of beta chain features in type 1 diabetes. Notes on the study in general: In every one of the four CD4+ subsets, TCRB CDR3s were moderately but significantly shorter in Type 1 diabetes patients.

CDR1 is LNHDA, CDR2 SQIVND, per germline (reference sequence). The CDR3 runs to 13 residues. V lost 6 bases and J lost 3, with 9 bases in between. About this clone: Its target is unknown.

Reverse transcription of all isolated RNA meant that expressed TCRB transcripts were sequenced. The table came from immunoSEQ multiplex PCR; TCRdb's copy has only in-frame clones and leaves some out. The sample consists of 200,000 to 250,000 clones, 11% to 15% of them appearing once. This rearrangement joins TRBV19 to TRBJ2-1; TRBD1 might be the D (6 bases). The source material was naive CD4+ T cells from blood. This TCR was recovered from a young man with type 1 diabetes. The CDR3 loop reads CASSQDSYNEQFF. CDR3 nucleotides: TGTGCCAGTAGCCAGGACAGCTACAATGAGCAGTTCTTC. Based on the CDR3 plus reference TRBV19 and TRBJ2-1, the full variable domain is DGGITQSPKYLFRKEGQNVTLSCEQNLNHDAMYWYRQDPGQGLRLIYYSQIVNDFQKGDIAEGYSVSREKKESFPLTVTSAQKNPTAFYLCASSQDSYNEQFFGPGTRLTVL.